This TCR beta chain was captured in a study of T cells after yellow fever vaccination. Study results and caveats: There were almost no vaccine-responding clonotypes detectable in the sorted memory subsets on day 0. It was a weaker secondary response, yet one that peaked faster, at day 5 versus 15. Post-booster reappearance was seen for most primary-vaccination clones (around 96% CD4, around 91% CD8).

This clonotype was picked up many times. From the 5' RACE reads, TCRdb called clonotypes with MiXCR, one entry per CDR3 protein. This table holds about 58,000 distinct CDR3 sequences, 5.7% found once. The CDR3 covers 13 residues. Germline values: CDR1 SGHTA, CDR2 FQGTGA. Trimming removed 4 bases at V and 7 bases at J, with 13 bases between. The sequence came from a man aged 18 to 35 who received the YFV17D yellow fever vaccine. This chain uses TRBV7-3 with TRBJ1-2; D is uncertain. The sequenced sample was PBMCs, either bulk or a sorted T-cell subset (CD4+, CD8+, memory, or dextramer-sorted; not recorded which), obtained on the day of the yellow fever booster vaccination. CDR3 nucleotide sequence: TGTGCCAGCAGCTCTCACAGAGAACGTGGCTACACCTTC. The encoded protein is CASSSHRERGYTF.